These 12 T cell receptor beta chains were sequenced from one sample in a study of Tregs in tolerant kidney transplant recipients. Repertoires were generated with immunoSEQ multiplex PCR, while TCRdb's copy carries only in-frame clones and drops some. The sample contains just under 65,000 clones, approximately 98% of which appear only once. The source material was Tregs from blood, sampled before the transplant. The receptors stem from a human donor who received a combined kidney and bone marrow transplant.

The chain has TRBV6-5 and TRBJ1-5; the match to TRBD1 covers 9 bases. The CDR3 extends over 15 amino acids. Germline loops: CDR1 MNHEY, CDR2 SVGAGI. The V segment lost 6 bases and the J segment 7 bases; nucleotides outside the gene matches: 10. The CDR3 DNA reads TGTGCCAGCAGCAGGGGACAGGGAAAGGGACAGCCCCAGCATTTT. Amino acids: CASSRGQGKGQPQHF.

In nucleotides, the CDR3 is TGTGCCAGCGCCCAAGGACAGGGATACGAGCAGTACTTC. This sequence encodes CASAQGQGYEQYF. J is TRBJ2-7 and V is TRBV2, with 8 nucleotides matching TRBD1. Germline V lookup: CDR1 SNHLY, CDR2 FYNNEI. CDR3 length equals 13 residues. J was trimmed by 4 bases and V by 8 bases; bases with no gene match: 7.

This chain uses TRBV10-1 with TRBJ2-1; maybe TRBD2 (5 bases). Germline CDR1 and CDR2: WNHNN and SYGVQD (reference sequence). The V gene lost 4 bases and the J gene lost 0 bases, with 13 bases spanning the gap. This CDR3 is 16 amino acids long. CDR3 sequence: CASSGPRASSYNEQFF. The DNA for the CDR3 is TGCGCCAGCAGTGGCCCGCGGGCGAGCTCCTACAATGAGCAGTTCTTC.

The CDR3 DNA reads as TGTGCCAGCAGCTATACTCAGGGAAGGGAGACCCAGTACTTC. It codes for CASSYTQGRETQYF. The chain joins TRBV7-9 to TRBJ2-5; possible D gene TRBD1, 5 bases. Germline V lookup: CDR1 SEHNR, CDR2 FQNEAQ (reference sequence). The CDR3 runs 14 residues. The V end lost 4 bases, the J end lost 5 bases, and 14 bases lay between the germline ends.

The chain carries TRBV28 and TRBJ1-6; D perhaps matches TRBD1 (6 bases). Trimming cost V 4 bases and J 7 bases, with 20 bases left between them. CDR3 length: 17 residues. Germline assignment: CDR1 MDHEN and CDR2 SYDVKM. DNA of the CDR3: TGTGCCAGCAGTTCCGTTAACAGGGTAGGCGGCAATTCACCCCTCCACTTT. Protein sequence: CASSSVNRVGGNSPLHF.

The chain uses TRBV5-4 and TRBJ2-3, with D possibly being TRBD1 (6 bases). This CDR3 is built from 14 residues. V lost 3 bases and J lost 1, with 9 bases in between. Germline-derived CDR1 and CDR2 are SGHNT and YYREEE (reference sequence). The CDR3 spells CASSYAGGTDTQYF. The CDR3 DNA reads TGTGCCAGCAGCTACGCAGGGGGCACAGATACGCAGTATTTT.

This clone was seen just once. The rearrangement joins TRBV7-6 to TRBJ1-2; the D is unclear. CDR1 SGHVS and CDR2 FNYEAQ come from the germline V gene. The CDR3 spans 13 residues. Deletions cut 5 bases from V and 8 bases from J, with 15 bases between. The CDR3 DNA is TGTGCCAGCAGCCCCGTGGCGGGTCGGGGCTACACCTTC. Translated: CASSPVAGRGYTF. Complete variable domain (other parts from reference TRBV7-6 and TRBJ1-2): GAGVSQSPRYKVTKRGQDVALRCDPISGHVSLYWYRQALGQGPEFLTYFNYEAQQDKSGLPNDRFSAERPEGSISTLTIQRTEQRDSAMYRCASSPVAGRGYTFGSGTRLTVV.

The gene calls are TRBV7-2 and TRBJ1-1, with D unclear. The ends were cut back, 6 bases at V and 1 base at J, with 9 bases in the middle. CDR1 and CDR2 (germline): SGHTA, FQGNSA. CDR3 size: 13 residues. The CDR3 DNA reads TGTGCCAGCAGTCCCACATGGAACACTGAAGCTTTCTTT. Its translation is CASSPTWNTEAFF.

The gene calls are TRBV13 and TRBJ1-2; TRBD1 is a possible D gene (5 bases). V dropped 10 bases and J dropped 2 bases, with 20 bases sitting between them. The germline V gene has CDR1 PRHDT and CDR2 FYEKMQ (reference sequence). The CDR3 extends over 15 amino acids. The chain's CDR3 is CATVMGGRINYGYTF. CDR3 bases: TGTGCCACCGTCATGGGGGGAAGAATAAACTATGGCTACACCTTC.

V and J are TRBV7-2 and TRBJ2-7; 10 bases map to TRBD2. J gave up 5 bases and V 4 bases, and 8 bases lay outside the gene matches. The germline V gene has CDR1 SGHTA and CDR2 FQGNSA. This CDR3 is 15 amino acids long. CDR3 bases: TGTGCCAGCAGCTCCCCCCTAGCGGGAGACCACGAGCAGTACTTC. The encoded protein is CASSSPLAGDHEQYF.

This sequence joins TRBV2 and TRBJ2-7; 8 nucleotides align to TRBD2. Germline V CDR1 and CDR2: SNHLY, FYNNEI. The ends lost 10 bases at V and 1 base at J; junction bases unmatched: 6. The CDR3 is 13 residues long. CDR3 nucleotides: TGTGCCACCTCTAGCGGGTATTCCTACGAGCAGTACTTC. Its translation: CATSSGYSYEQYF.

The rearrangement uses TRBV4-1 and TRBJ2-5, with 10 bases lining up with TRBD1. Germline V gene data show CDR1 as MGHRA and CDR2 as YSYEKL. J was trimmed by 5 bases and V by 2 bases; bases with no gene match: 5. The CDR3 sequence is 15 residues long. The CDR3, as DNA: TGCGCCAGCAGCCAATCGGGACAGGGGTTGGAGACCCAGTACTTC. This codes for CASSQSGQGLETQYF.